This T cell receptor beta chain came from a study of T cell clusters in autoimmune cytopenias. TRB amplification used around 270 ng of peripheral blood genomic DNA. About this clonotype: The antigen is not known.

Multiplex touch-down PCR amplified TRB using TRB-A and TRB-B pools in one tube. Using the multiplex PCR reads, TCRdb records one entry per CDR3 protein without DNA. The sample holds 5,500 to 7,500 distinct CDR3 sequences. Study observations and caveats: TRB repertoire shifts in secondary cytopenia and chronic lymphocytic leukemia mostly reflected lymphoma, not autoimmunity.

The CDR3 has 22 amino acids. Germline loops: CDR1 MNHEY, CDR2 SVGAGI. The sample was also linked to a second study, of T cell repertoires in aging, cancer and after chemotherapy.

This TCR derives from a human donor in good health. Sample: peripheral blood. The chain is built from TRBV6-5 and TRBJ2-1; no DNA is available, so the TRBD2 call from TCRdb remains unchecked. CDR3 loop: CASSSDAILAGGPLLSYNEQFF.